This T cell receptor beta chain derives from a study of molecular identifiers for immune sequencing clone quantification. TCRdb fed the PCR reads into MiXCR, producing one record per CDR3 protein. The sample consists of just over 35,000 distinct CDR3 sequences, roughly 19% of them appearing once. This CDR3 has 12 amino acids. Germline CDR1 reads SEHNR; CDR2 reads FQNEAQ (reference sequence). Trimming cost V 9 bases and J 5 bases, with 11 bases left between them. This clonotype was found many times. The receptor comes from a human donor in good health. Some libraries in this study had Jurkat cell RNA spiked in. The chain is built from TRBV7-9 and TRBJ1-5; a weak D match, TRBD1 (5 bases). The specimen sequenced was naive CD8+ T cells from blood, with Jurkat cell RNA spiked in. Subset described: FACS-sorted CD8+CD4-CCR7+CD45RA+ naive T cells. Here the CDR3 DNA reads TGTGCCAGTCAGGCGGGGGATCAGCCCCAGCATTTT. As protein: CASQAGDQPQHF.